These 2 T cell receptor beta chains share one sample of origin, sequenced in a study of technical replicates of blood from a few donors. TCRdb's copy holds only in-frame clones and misses some; the assay was immunoSEQ multiplex PCR. This repertoire shows tens of thousands of clones, more than 75% found once; its top ten account for approximately 5.1%. Sequencing input: PBMCs. The receptors shown here come from a human donor in good health. Some clones in this sample may be carry-over from other donors' samples.

The chain joins TRBV5-1 to TRBJ2-1; 15 nucleotides align to TRBD2. The CDR3 is made up of 15 amino acids. The germline V gene encodes CDR1 SGHRS and CDR2 YFSETQ. V was pared by 3 bases and J by 11 bases, with 6 bases of the junction left unmatched. The DNA of the CDR3 is TGCGCCAGCAGCTCTTCCGGGACTAGCGGGGGGCAGCAGTTCTTC. It specifies CASSSSGTSGGQQFF.

The rearrangement joins TRBV6-1 to TRBJ1-4; no definite D call. V dropped 3 bases and J dropped 8 bases, with 7 bases sitting between them. The CDR3 length is 12 residues. Germline V CDR1 and CDR2: MNHNS, SASEGT. This CDR3 is CASSDPGEKLFF. CDR3 in DNA: TGTGCCAGCAGTGACCCTGGCGAAAAACTGTTTTTT.